A selection of T cell receptor beta chains follows, all from one sample in a study of cytomegalovirus exposure and HLA in healthy donors. The data were produced by immunoSEQ multiplex PCR, yet TCRdb's version contains in-frame clones alone and is incomplete. Here the sample spans 100,000 to 150,000 clones, around 80% being singletons. Sequencing was performed on PBMCs. The receptor set was obtained from a man aged 25 to 40 in good health and CMV-seronegative. Each CDR3 is given with its conserved first and last residue. A D gene is named only where the DNA matches it firmly. Clone size is shown for a subset of rows, as once, few, many or a class of expanded clone.

-	TRBV7-2	-	TRBJ1-1	CASSLRGLTEAFF	TGTGCCAGCAGCTTGCGAGGGCTCACTGAAGCTTTCTTT
few	TRBV6-5	TRBD1	TRBJ1-5	CASSYSGRGRDTPQHF	TGTGCCAGCAGTTACTCGGGCAGGGGGCGTGATACGCCCCAGCATTTT
-	TRBV28	-	TRBJ1-4	CASSLRQVPNEKLFF	TGTGCCAGCAGTTTACGACAGGTCCCTAATGAAAAACTGTTTTTT
-	TRBV19	-	TRBJ2-6	CASSMRGANVLTF	TGTGCCAGTAGTATGAGAGGGGCCAACGTCCTGACTTTC
-	TRBV5-5	TRBD2	TRBJ2-1	CASSLDLSRLAGGYNEQFF	TGTGCCAGCAGCTTGGACTTATCGAGACTAGCGGGGGGATACAATGAGCAGTTCTTC
-	TRBV6-4	-	TRBJ2-3	CASAPAGVNTDTQYF	TGTGCCAGCGCCCCGGCCGGGGTCAACACAGATACGCAGTATTTT
-	TRBV5-6	TRBD1	TRBJ1-5	CASSKTGVGQPQHF	TGTGCCAGCAGCAAGACAGGGGTGGGGCAGCCCCAGCATTTT
-	TRBV9	-	TRBJ1-1	CASSVGRDTKNTEAFF	TGTGCCAGCAGCGTAGGCAGGGATACTAAGAACACTGAAGCTTTCTTT
-	TRBV7-6	-	TRBJ1-4	CASSLGGGLGEKLFF	TGTGCCAGCAGCCTAGGCGGGGGGCTCGGTGAAAAACTGTTTTTT
-	TRBV4-3	TRBD1	TRBJ2-7	CASSHGQGSEQYF	TGCGCCAGCAGCCACGGACAGGGGAGCGAGCAGTACTTC
-	TRBV7-9	-	TRBJ1-1	CASSPWTVMNTEAFF	TGTGCCAGCAGCCCATGGACAGTCATGAACACTGAAGCTTTCTTT
-	TRBV18	TRBD1	TRBJ1-1	CASSPRGQLNTEAFF	TGTGCCAGCTCACCCCGGGGACAGCTGAACACTGAAGCTTTCTTT
-	TRBV7-2	TRBD1	TRBJ2-7	CASSLAGQGAYEQYF	TGTGCCAGCAGCTTAGCGGGACAGGGGGCCTACGAGCAGTACTTC
-	TRBV5-6	TRBD2	TRBJ2-7	CASSLAGGPHEQYF	TGTGCCAGCAGCTTGGCGGGAGGGCCCCACGAGCAGTACTTC
-	TRBV6-5	TRBD1	TRBJ2-4	CASSTRGLAKNIQYF	TGTGCCAGCAGTACCAGGGGGCTAGCCAAAAACATTCAGTACTTC
-	TRBV7-2	-	TRBJ1-2	CASSLDPGYNYGYTF	TGTGCCAGCAGCTTAGATCCGGGATATAACTATGGCTACACCTTC
-	TRBV29-1	-	TRBJ1-2	CSVGTPGLDGYTF	TGCAGCGTGGGAACACCAGGGCTCGATGGCTACACCTTC
-	TRBV4-1	-	TRBJ1-1	CASSQDFTEAFF	TGCGCCAGCAGCCAAGATTTTACAGAAGCTTTCTTT
-	TRBV29-1	-	TRBJ2-7	CSVATGGTTYEQYF	TGCAGCGTTGCAACTGGCGGGACGACCTACGAGCAGTACTTC
-	TRBV2	TRBD2	TRBJ2-1	CASRREGGLVYNEQFF	TGTGCCAGCAGGCGGGAGGGGGGACTAGTGTACAATGAGCAGTTCTTC
-	TRBV7-6	TRBD1	TRBJ2-7	CASSLSQGASYEQYF	TGTGCCAGCAGCTTGAGTCAGGGGGCCTCCTACGAGCAGTACTTC
few	TRBV7-9	TRBD2	TRBJ2-5	CASSLGLAGESQETQYF	TGTGCCAGCAGCTTAGGACTAGCGGGAGAGTCCCAAGAGACCCAGTACTTC
-	TRBV5-1	TRBD1	TRBJ1-5	CASSHGQGQPQHF	TGCGCCAGCAGCCACGGACAGGGTCAGCCCCAGCATTTT
few	TRBV30	-	TRBJ2-7	CAWSPDLLYEQYF	TGTGCCTGGAGTCCGGACTTGCTATACGAGCAGTACTTC
-	TRBV27	TRBD1	TRBJ2-1	CASSLRGQGRDEQFF	TGTGCCAGCAGTTTAAGGGGACAGGGGAGGGATGAGCAGTTCTTC
-	TRBV5-1	TRBD2	TRBJ2-3	CASTHSGSSPDTQYF	TGCGCCAGCACCCATAGCGGGAGCTCCCCAGATACGCAGTATTTT
-	TRBV6-1	TRBD1	TRBJ1-5	CASSVEGAGRQPQHF	TGTGCCAGCAGTGTTGAGGGGGCTGGGAGGCAGCCCCAGCATTTT
once	TRBV9	-	TRBJ1-2	CASSDEGVFGYTF	TGTGCCAGCAGCGACGAGGGGGTGTTCGGCTACACCTTC
-	TRBV6-1	-	TRBJ2-1	CASSEFQQVPYNEQFF	TGTGCCAGCAGTGAATTCCAGCAGGTCCCCTACAATGAGCAGTTCTTC
-	TRBV29-1	TRBD2	TRBJ2-5	CSVVIAGGQETQYF	TGCAGCGTTGTGATAGCGGGAGGTCAAGAGACCCAGTACTTC
-	TRBV5-6	TRBD2	TRBJ2-7	CASSLGRGEQYF	TGTGCCAGCAGCTTGGGGCGGGGGGAGCAGTACTTC
few	TRBV19	-	TRBJ2-2	CASSSWGLNTGELFF	TGTGCCAGTAGTTCTTGGGGACTTAACACCGGGGAGCTGTTTTTT
few	TRBV4-2	-	TRBJ2-7	CASSPARGYEQYF	TGTGCCAGCAGCCCCGCCAGGGGCTACGAGCAGTACTTC
-	TRBV5-8	TRBD1	TRBJ1-4	CASRGDRPSEKLFF	TGTGCCAGCAGAGGGGACAGGCCGTCGGAAAAACTGTTTTTT
-	TRBV4-1	-	TRBJ2-5	CASSQGRVQGGETQYF	TGCGCCAGCAGCCAAGGACGAGTCCAGGGTGGGGAGACCCAGTACTTC
-	TRBV4-3	-	TRBJ1-1	CASSHIWGGLNTEAFF	TGCGCCAGCAGCCACATATGGGGGGGGCTGAACACTGAAGCTTTCTTT
few	TRBV5-6	TRBD2	TRBJ2-1	CASSFISGEQFF	TGTGCCAGCAGCTTCATTAGCGGGGAGCAGTTCTTC
-	TRBV28	-	TRBJ2-7	CASSWVGYEQYF	TGTGCCAGCAGTTGGGTCGGGTACGAGCAGTACTTC
-	TRBV30	-	TRBJ2-7	CACNRDFEYEQYF	TGTGCCTGTAACCGGGACTTTGAGTACGAGCAGTACTTC
-	TRBV28	-	TRBJ2-5	CASSFIAAGVQYF	TGTGCCAGCAGTTTCATAGCTGCCGGGGTCCAGTACTTC
-	TRBV28	-	TRBJ1-1	CASRQGGVTEAFF	TGTGCCAGCAGACAGGGAGGGGTCACTGAAGCTTTCTTT
-	TRBV6-5	-	TRBJ2-7	CASSRSQGREQYF	TGTGCCAGCAGCCGCTCCCAGGGTCGCGAGCAGTACTTC
once	TRBV11-1	-	TRBJ2-1	CASSRAGNRVEQFF	TGTGCCAGCAGCCGAGCGGGCAACCGGGTTGAGCAGTTCTTC
few	TRBV11-2	-	TRBJ2-1	CASSGRLAGQFF	TGTGCCAGCAGCGGGCGTCTGGCCGGGCAGTTCTTC
-	TRBV6-5	-	TRBJ1-5	CASSYMPRSGNQPQHF	TGTGCCAGCAGTTACATGCCGAGGAGCGGCAATCAGCCCCAGCATTTT
-	TRBV9	-	TRBJ2-3	CASSVEGGRVQYF	TGTGCCAGCAGCGTCGAGGGGGGGAGGGTGCAGTATTTT
-	TRBV13	-	TRBJ2-5	CASTERDQETQYF	TGTGCCAGCACAGAGCGGGACCAAGAGACCCAGTACTTC
-	TRBV5-4	TRBD1	TRBJ2-1	CASRLWGQYNEQFF	TGTGCCAGCCGTTTATGGGGACAGTACAATGAGCAGTTCTTC
once	TRBV28	-	TRBJ2-3	CASSPRSRYTDTQYF	TGTGCCAGCAGTCCAAGATCCAGGTACACAGATACGCAGTATTTT
-	TRBV5-1	TRBD1	TRBJ2-5	CASSSRTGEETQYF	TGCGCCAGCAGCTCCCGGACAGGGGAGGAGACCCAGTACTTC
-	TRBV10-1	-	TRBJ2-5	CASSDYVKEGQETQYF	TGCGCCAGCAGTGATTATGTGAAAGAGGGACAAGAGACCCAGTACTTC
-	TRBV30	-	TRBJ1-2	CAWNGGGVPSPYGYTF	TGTGCCTGGAACGGGGGAGGAGTTCCTTCCCCCTATGGCTACACCTTC
-	TRBV2	-	TRBJ1-1	CASSGRGNTEAFF	TGTGCCAGCAGTGGAAGGGGGAACACTGAAGCTTTCTTT
-	TRBV6-6	-	TRBJ2-7	CASSYQTYEQYF	TGTGCCAGCAGTTACCAAACCTACGAGCAGTACTTC
-	TRBV28	-	TRBJ2-5	CASSTPGSSQRETQYF	TGTGCCAGCAGTACTCCGGGAAGCTCGCAGCGGGAGACCCAGTACTTC
-	TRBV5-6	TRBD1	TRBJ1-1	CASSLGQGRSTEAFF	TGTGCCAGCAGCTTGGGACAGGGGCGGAGCACTGAAGCTTTCTTT
-	TRBV5-1	-	TRBJ1-6	CASSSGAGNSPLHF	TGCGCCAGCAGCTCGGGCGCAGGGAATTCACCCCTCCACTTT
-	TRBV5-1	-	TRBJ1-5	CASSLGGINQPQHF	TGCGCCAGCAGCTTGGGCGGTATCAATCAGCCCCAGCATTTT
-	TRBV2	TRBD1	TRBJ1-1	CASSLQGATTEAFF	TGTGCCAGCAGTCTACAGGGGGCTACCACTGAAGCTTTCTTT
-	TRBV18	-	TRBJ2-7	CASSPALYEQYF	TGTGCCAGCTCACCGGCCCTCTACGAGCAGTACTTC